The 5 T cell receptor beta chains below all came from one sample that was sequenced in a study of T cell responses to AZD1222 COVID-19 vaccine. Some clones are missing from TCRdb's copy, which holds only in-frame ones; the method was immunoSEQ multiplex PCR. The table records about 120,000 clones, around 85% of them present only once. This sample comprised peripheral blood, obtained on day 0 of AZD1222 vaccination. These receptors were taken from an adult in good health.

As concerns this clone: Compared with germline, one end of the junction differs, possibly owing to a read error. The rearrangement links TRBV4-3 to TRBJ2-1; maybe TRBD2 (5 bases). The CDR3 is 14 residues long. CDR1 LGHNA and CDR2 YSLEER come from the germline V gene. CDR3 coding DNA: TGCGCCAGCAGCCAAAATGTGGTGGCGGGCCCCCGGATCTTC. Its translation: CASSQNVVAGPRIF.

The chain joins TRBV6-6 to TRBJ2-7, with D perhaps matching TRBD2 (7 bases). The V and J ends lost 0 bases and 4 bases respectively, with 13 bases between them. The V gene's germline CDR1 is MNHNY and CDR2 SVGAGI (reference sequence). CDR3 length equals 15 residues. In DNA, the CDR3 is TGTGCCAGCAGTTACTCTGGGGGGGGGCTTTACGAGCAGTACTTC. Its translation: CASSYSGGGLYEQYF.

This clone is a singleton in its sample. This sequence joins TRBV24-1 and TRBJ1-3; D might be TRBD1 (6 bases). The V end lost 3 bases, the J end lost 0 bases, and 8 bases lay between the germline ends. This CDR3 is built from 15 residues. CDR1 is KGHDR and CDR2 is SFDVKD in the germline V gene. CDR3 region: CATSDGGPSGNTIYF. CDR3 coding DNA: TGTGCCACCAGTGATGGGGGGCCCTCTGGAAACACCATATATTTT.

The chain has TRBV5-6 and TRBJ1-6; no firm D call. CDR3 length: 13 residues. Germline V gene data show CDR1 as SGHDT and CDR2 as YYEEEE. V lost 3 bases and J lost 4, with 5 bases in between. CDR3 sequence: CASSYTYNSPLHF. DNA of the CDR3: TGTGCCAGCAGCTACACTTATAATTCACCCCTCCACTTT.

This chain connects TRBV2 to TRBJ2-3; unclear D gene. This CDR3 is 11 amino acids long. Germline CDR1 reads SNHLY; CDR2 reads FYNNEI. Trimming removed 7 bases at V and 2 bases at J, with 4 bases between. CDR3 sequence (DNA): TGTGCCAGCAACCCCACAGATACGCAGTATTTT. Its translation: CASNPTDTQYF.